This T cell receptor beta chain was sequenced for a study of cytomegalovirus exposure and HLA in healthy donors. Study at large: Sequencing of 150 million to 200 million T cells in an earlier analysis found roughly 120 million unique TCR beta sequences.

At collection, donors were nominally healthy, but unrecorded immune exposures were probable. The PCR made use of 60 Vbeta and 13 Jbeta primers. Clones were read by immunoSEQ multiplex PCR, and TCRdb kept only the in-frame ones, dropping some. The sample shows approximately 170,000 clones, just over 75% of them seen only once. Study-wide results and caveats: The availability of immune exposure information extended only to CMV serostatus. TCR beta V- and J-gene trimming, according to a later analysis, was linked to a missense DCLRE1C variant.

This CDR3 region has 14 residues. Germline V gene lookup returns CDR1 KGHSH and CDR2 LQKENI. Losses at the gene ends were 3 bases for V and 9 bases for J; bases not matched to a gene: 7. Turning to this clone: The antigen remains unidentified.

The specimen was PBMCs. The clonotype originates from a young woman in good health and CMV-seropositive. The rearrangement links TRBV18 to TRBJ2-1; TRBD2 agrees at 8 bases. The CDR3 sequence: CASSPSGEVREQFF. The CDR3 DNA sequence: TGTGCCAGCTCACCTAGCGGGGAGGTCCGTGAGCAGTTCTTC. The variable domain in full, with the rest retrieved from reference TRBV18 and TRBJ2-1, is NAGVMQNPRHLVRRRGQEARLRCSPMKGHSHVYWYRQLPEEGLKFMVYLQKENIIDESGMPKERFSAEFPKEGPSILRIQQVVRGDSAAYFCASSPSGEVREQFFGPGTRLTVL.